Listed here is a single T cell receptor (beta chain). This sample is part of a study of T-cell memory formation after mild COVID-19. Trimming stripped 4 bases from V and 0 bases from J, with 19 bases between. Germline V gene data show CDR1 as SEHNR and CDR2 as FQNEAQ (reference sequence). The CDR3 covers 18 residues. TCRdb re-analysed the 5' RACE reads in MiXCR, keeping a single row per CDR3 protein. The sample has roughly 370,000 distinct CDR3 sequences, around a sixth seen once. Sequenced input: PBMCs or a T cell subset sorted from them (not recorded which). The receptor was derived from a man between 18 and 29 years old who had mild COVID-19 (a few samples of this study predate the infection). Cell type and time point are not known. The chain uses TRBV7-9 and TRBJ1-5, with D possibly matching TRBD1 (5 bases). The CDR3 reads CASSSPSRGGDSNQPQHF. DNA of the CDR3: TGTGCCAGCAGCTCCCCTTCGCGGGGGGGGGATAGCAATCAGCCCCAGCATTTT.